Included here is one TCR beta chain sequence, with context. The entry originates in a study of blood T cell repertoires in COVID-19. Turning to the study itself: Samples of COVID-19 (acute and convalescent) were obtained from the United States, Italy and Spain. The analysed material was cDNA or gDNA that came from T cells, B-cell-depleted T cells, or PBMCs.

V was cut by 8 bases and J by 0 bases, with 14 bases left in between. The germline V gene has CDR1 SNHLY and CDR2 FYNNEI. The CDR3 extends over 15 amino acids. Authors' data handling: Estimates of nucleated cell counts were drawn from the amplification of reference gene primers. The table came from immunoSEQ multiplex PCR; TCRdb's copy has only in-frame clones and leaves some out. That table supplies the V and J calls and clone size; D and trimming were determined from the DNA. The sample shows about 270,000 clones, approximately 83% of them seen only once. The V call is TRBV2, the J call TRBJ1-5; D may be TRBD1 (5 bases). The specimen sequenced was peripheral blood. The receptor comes from a woman in her seventies with acute or convalescent COVID-19. In nucleotides, the CDR3 is TGTGCCAGCTCCAGGCAGGGAACTAGCAATCAGCCCCAGCATTTT. This translates into CASSRQGTSNQPQHF.